This T cell receptor (beta chain) was identified in a study of blood T cell repertoires in COVID-19. Germline V lookup: CDR1 MGHRA, CDR2 YSYEKL. This CDR3 contains 16 residues. The ends lost 4 bases at V and 6 bases at J; junction bases unmatched: 7. The protocol was immunoSEQ multiplex PCR, while the TCRdb copy is restricted to in-frame clones and leaves out a portion. Altogether more than 10,000 clones are present, 85% to 90% being singletons, with the ten largest covering about 20%. The source is a human donor with active COVID-19. The donor label of this sample is uncertain. V is TRBV4-1 and J is TRBJ1-6; 9 bases match TRBD1. The specimen sequenced was peripheral blood. CDR3 region: CASSPGTGLVNSPLHF. The CDR3 DNA reads TGCGCCAGCAGCCCAGGGACAGGGTTGGTTAATTCACCCCTCCACTTT.